The clone carrying this T cell receptor beta chain was seen only a few times. Antigen: not known. The sample is drawn from a study of T-cell memory formation after mild COVID-19. Study-level points and caveats: Clones contracting over day 15 to 85 were CD4/CD8 balanced, with later expanders leaning CD4+.

TCRdb re-called the 5' RACE reads with MiXCR, one entry per CDR3 protein. Of about 270,000 distinct CDR3 sequences in the sample, 16% were seen once. This receptor was identified in a man younger than 30 who had mild COVID-19 (a few samples of this study predate the infection). Cell type and time point are not known. The specimen sequenced was PBMCs or a T cell subset sorted from them (not recorded which).

CDR3 sequence (DNA): TGCGCCAGCAGCCAAGCCGAGTGGGCCAACGTCCTGACTTTC. It codes for CASSQAEWANVLTF. The V call is TRBV4-3, the J call TRBJ2-6; no reliable D call. The CDR3 runs to 14 residues. Germline assignment: CDR1 LGHNA and CDR2 YSLEER. V shed 1 base and J shed 5 bases, with 6 bases lying between them.